The rows below give T cell receptor beta chains drawn from one sample of a study of T cell responses to AZD1222 COVID-19 vaccine. Some clones are missing from TCRdb's copy, which holds only in-frame ones; the method was immunoSEQ multiplex PCR. This table has around 120,000 clones, approximately 88% appearing once. The source was peripheral blood, collected on day 0 of AZD1222 vaccination. The origin of the receptors is an adult in good health. Both conserved end residues are part of each CDR3. The D gene is left open where the match is weak. Clone size is not always given. Where it is, it says once, few, many or a class for expanded clones.

j_call | v_call | d_call | clone_size | cdr3_nt | cdr3_aa
TRBJ1-6 | TRBV6-4 | - | - | TGTGCCAGCAGTGACGGACAGAGCTATAATTCACCCCTCCACTTT | CASSDGQSYNSPLHF
TRBJ2-3 | TRBV7-9 | - | - | TGTGCCAGCAGCTTGGCACAGAGCACAGATACGCAGTATTTT | CASSLAQSTDTQYF
TRBJ2-5 | TRBV15 | - | - | TGTGCCACCAGCGTAGGAGGCGAAGAGACCCAGTACTTC | CATSVGGEETQYF
TRBJ2-3 | TRBV5-6 | - | - | TGTGCCAGCAGCTGGGGGACTTCCACAGATACGCAGTATTTT | CASSWGTSTDTQYF
TRBJ2-5 | TRBV3-1/TRBV3-2 | TRBD2 | - | TGTGCCAGCAGCCAAGGGTGGGAGCGGGGGGACCAAGAGACCCAGTACTTC | CASSQGWERGDQETQYF
TRBJ1-2 | TRBV5-1 | - | - | TGCGCCAGCAGTTTAGACGCAATATATGGCTACACCTTC | CASSLDAIYGYTF
TRBJ2-5 | TRBV18 | - | - | TGTGCCAGCTCATCAATCACTCAAGAGACCCAGTACTTC | CASSSITQETQYF
TRBJ1-5 | TRBV7-2 | - | - | TGTGCCAGCAGCTTAGCGGCGCTTGGGAATCAGCCCCAGCATTTT | CASSLAALGNQPQHF
TRBJ1-5 | TRBV2 | - | - | TGTGCCAGCAGTGGACAGGTCCCTTTGGAGCCCCAGCATTTT | CASSGQVPLEPQHF
TRBJ2-5 | TRBV6-5 | TRBD2 | medium-sized | TGTGCCAGCAGACTAGCGGGGACGGGAGAGACCCAGTACTTC | CASRLAGTGETQYF
TRBJ2-1 | TRBV7-3 | - | - | TGTGCCAGCAGCTTAACGCTCTGGGCAGGGGACAATGAGCAGTTCTTC | CASSLTLWAGDNEQFF
TRBJ2-7 | TRBV27 | TRBD1 | few | TGTGCCAGCAGTTTAGGACAGGGTCCGCGCAGATGGGAGCAGTACTTC | CASSLGQGPRRWEQYF
TRBJ1-5 | TRBV6-2/TRBV6-3 | - | - | TGTGCCAGCAGTTACGGGGGTAGCAATCAGCCCCAGCATTTT | CASSYGGSNQPQHF
TRBJ1-2 | TRBV12-3/TRBV12-4 | - | - | TGTGCCAGCACTCCCGGGACCTCTTTAGGCTACACCTTC | CASTPGTSLGYTF
TRBJ1-4 | TRBV10-3 | - | - | TGTGCCATCAGTGATAGGCAGGGTGGCGAAAAACTGTTTTTT | CAISDRQGGEKLFF
TRBJ1-2 | TRBV6-5 | - | - | TGTGCCAGCAGGCCAACAGGGCAGGGTCATGGCTACACCTTC | CASRPTGQGHGYTF
TRBJ2-3 | TRBV19 | TRBD1 | - | TGTGCCAGTAGCAACGTGGGACAGGGTGCAGATACGCAGTATTTT | CASSNVGQGADTQYF
TRBJ2-1 | TRBV6-2/TRBV6-3 | TRBD2 | - | TGTGCCAGCAGTTACGCCGGGACTAGCGGGTACAATGAGCAGTTCTTC | CASSYAGTSGYNEQFF
TRBJ2-7 | TRBV21-1 | - | - | TGTGCCAGCCACCGGGGGGTGAGCTCCTACGAGCAGTACTTC | CASHRGVSSYEQYF
TRBJ1-4 | TRBV19 | TRBD1 | - | TGTGCCAGTAGTTCCCAGGGACAGGCACCCGAAAAACTGTTTTTT | CASSSQGQAPEKLFF
TRBJ2-5 | TRBV19 | - | - | TGTGCCAGTAGCTACGGTACACAAGAGACCCAGTACTTC | CASSYGTQETQYF
TRBJ1-5 | TRBV7-3 | TRBD1 | - | TGTGCCAGCAGCCCCCTAGGGGGCGCCGGTCAGCCCCAGCATTTT | CASSPLGGAGQPQHF
TRBJ2-7 | TRBV7-2 | TRBD2 | - | TGTGCCAGCAGCTTATGGACTAGCGGGGCCTACGAGCAGTACTTC | CASSLWTSGAYEQYF
TRBJ1-3 | TRBV9 | TRBD1 | - | TGTGCCAGCAGCGCGGGACAGGGATTTGGAAACACCATATATTTT | CASSAGQGFGNTIYF
TRBJ1-2 | TRBV2 | TRBD1 | - | TGTGCCAGCAGTGAAGTCAGGGGGCGACATGGCTACACCTTC | CASSEVRGRHGYTF
TRBJ2-1 | TRBV5-1 | TRBD1 | - | TGCGCCAGCAGCATGACAGGGGTATACAATGAGCAGTTCTTC | CASSMTGVYNEQFF
TRBJ2-3 | TRBV7-9 | - | - | TGTGCCAGCAGCACCAACGGGAATACGCAGTATTTT | CASSTNGNTQYF
TRBJ1-6 | TRBV6-5 | TRBD1 | - | TGTGCCAGCACCCCCTTTAACAGGGGACACCTCCACTTT | CASTPFNRGHLHF
TRBJ2-5 | TRBV6-5 | - | once | TGTGCCAGCAGTAGAGGGTACCAAGAGACCCAGTACTTC | CASSRGYQETQYF
TRBJ1-3 | TRBV6-6 | TRBD1 | - | TGTGCCAGCAGTTATATACAGGGGGAAAGAAACACCATATATTTT | CASSYIQGERNTIYF
TRBJ2-1 | TRBV28 | TRBD2 | once | TGTGCCAGCAGTTCCTCAGCGGGGGGAATCTACAATGAGCAGTTCTTC | CASSSSAGGIYNEQFF
TRBJ1-3 | TRBV12-5 | - | - | TGTGCTAGTGACCTGGCGGGTACAGGGGGAAACACCATATATTTT | CASDLAGTGGNTIYF
TRBJ1-1 | TRBV6-2/TRBV6-3 | TRBD1 | - | TGTGCCAGCAGTACGCGGGACAGGTCGACTGAAGCTTTCTTT | CASSTRDRSTEAFF
TRBJ1-2 | TRBV12-3/TRBV12-4 | TRBD1 | - | TGTGCCAGCACTTCACAGGGGGCTAATGGCTACACCTTC | CASTSQGANGYTF
TRBJ1-2 | TRBV7-8 | - | - | TGTGCCAGCAGCTGGGTGGGGGTAGAGGGCGGCTACACCTTC | CASSWVGVEGGYTF
TRBJ1-3 | TRBV3-1/TRBV3-2 | - | - | TGTGCCAGCAGCTCCGATGGAGGGATCCCTGGAAACACCATATATTTT | CASSSDGGIPGNTIYF
TRBJ1-6 | TRBV10-3 | - | few | TGTGCCATCAGAGACGTTAATTCACCCCTCCACTTT | CAIRDVNSPLHF
TRBJ2-5 | TRBV6-5 | - | - | TGTGCCAGCAGTTACTCGTTTTCAGGGGAAGAGACCCAGTACTTC | CASSYSFSGEETQYF
TRBJ1-6 | TRBV6-1 | - | - | TGTGCCAGCAGTGTCCCCGGGGGCCTGAACTCCTATAATTCACCCCTCCACTTT | CASSVPGGLNSYNSPLHF
TRBJ1-4 | TRBV7-2 | - | - | TGTGCCAGCAGCTTAGGGAGTAGGGAAAAACTGTTTTTT | CASSLGSREKLFF
TRBJ2-7 | TRBV6-2/TRBV6-3 | - | - | TGTGCCAGCAGTTACTCAGGACCCTACTACGAGCAGTACTTC | CASSYSGPYYEQYF
TRBJ2-6 | TRBV28 | - | - | TGTGCCAGCAGTTTAGTGTGGGGCACCGGGGCCAACGTCCTGACTTTC | CASSLVWGTGANVLTF
TRBJ1-4 | TRBV6-5 | - | - | TGTGCCAGCAGTTACGGGACTTCTGGAGGGGAAAAACTGTTTTTT | CASSYGTSGGEKLFF
TRBJ1-2 | TRBV28 | - | - | TGTGCCAGCAGTATCTCAGGGAATGGCTACACCTTC | CASSISGNGYTF
TRBJ1-4 | TRBV3-1/TRBV3-2 | TRBD1 | few | TGTGCCAGCAGCCAAGGACAGGGTGCTACTGAAAAACTGTTTTTT | CASSQGQGATEKLFF
TRBJ1-1 | TRBV6-2/TRBV6-3 | - | few | TGTGCCAGCAGCCTAAACCTACAGGGCGAGAGGACTGAAGCTTTCTTT | CASSLNLQGERTEAFF
TRBJ2-2 | TRBV18 | TRBD1 | once | TGTGCCAGCCAACAGGGGGTGAACACCGGGGAGCTGTTTTTT | CASQQGVNTGELFF
TRBJ2-1 | TRBV7-2 | - | - | TGTGCCAGCAGCTCCTTGGGGTATGAGCAGTTCTTC | CASSSLGYEQFF
TRBJ1-6 | TRBV6-1 | TRBD1 | - | TGTGCCAGCAATGACAGGGGAGGCTCACCCCTCCACTTT | CASNDRGGSPLHF
TRBJ2-7 | TRBV4-3 | - | few | TGCGCCAGCAGCCAAGATTTTAAGCTTCAGCAGTACTTC | CASSQDFKLQQYF
TRBJ1-5 | TRBV3-1/TRBV3-2 | - | - | TGTGCCAGCAGCCGACAGAATCAGCCCCAGCATTTT | CASSRQNQPQHF
TRBJ2-3 | TRBV7-6 | - | - | TGTGCCAGCAGCTTAGCAGGGGTCGGCACAGATACGCAGTATTTT | CASSLAGVGTDTQYF
TRBJ2-1 | TRBV2 | TRBD2 | - | TGTGCCAGCAGTTTAGCGGGGGAATCCTACAATGAGCAGTTCTTC | CASSLAGESYNEQFF
TRBJ2-7 | TRBV6-1 | - | - | TGTGCCAGCAGTGAAGGGCTAGGGGTCTACGAGCAGTACTTC | CASSEGLGVYEQYF
TRBJ1-1 | TRBV5-6 | - | - | TGTGCCAGCAGCTTGGTGGGCGGACTTGAAGCTTTCTTT | CASSLVGGLEAFF
TRBJ2-3 | TRBV11-3 | - | - | TGTGCCAGCCGAAGTTCATCGTTGACAGATACGCAGTATTTT | CASRSSSLTDTQYF
TRBJ1-1 | TRBV5-1 | - | - | TGCGCCAGCAGCTCCGGGACACGAAACACTGAAGCTTTCTTT | CASSSGTRNTEAFF
TRBJ2-1 | TRBV6-5 | TRBD1 | - | TGTGCCAGCCACGACAGGGGCTACAATGAGCAGTTCTTC | CASHDRGYNEQFF
TRBJ1-2 | TRBV3-1/TRBV3-2 | - | few | TGTGCCAGCAGCCAGGGGAACTCTGGCTACACCTTC | CASSQGNSGYTF
TRBJ1-2 | TRBV6-5 | - | - | TGTGCCAGCAGTTACACCCCGGGAAGGTCAGGTGGCTACACCTTC | CASSYTPGRSGGYTF